What follows is one TCR beta chain and its context. The sample belongs to a study of T-cell reconstitution after alpha-beta-depleted transplantation in children. Unique molecular identifiers were used in preparing the TCRbeta library. Via MiXCR, TCRdb re-called the PCR reads, giving one row per CDR3 protein. There are a few hundred thousand distinct CDR3 sequences in the sample; over 10% occur only once, and approximately 2% lies in the top ten. The germline V gene has CDR1 SGHVS and CDR2 FQNEAQ. This CDR3 spans 15 amino acids. Trimming removed 5 bases from V and 5 bases from J; junction bases left unmatched: 5.

This TCR was sampled from a male patient younger than 18 who had a stem cell transplant for acute myeloid leukemia, so the T cells may come from the graft donor. V usage is TRBV7-8 and J usage is TRBJ1-5; 11 bases are a match to TRBD1. The sample in question was PBMCs, mostly from graft donor cells, obtained 360 days after TCRalphabeta/CD19-depleted stem cell transplant. CDR3 nucleotide sequence: TGTGCCAGCAGCCTCTGGGGACAGGGGGATCAGCCCCAGCATTTT. Its protein product is CASSLWGQGDQPQHF.